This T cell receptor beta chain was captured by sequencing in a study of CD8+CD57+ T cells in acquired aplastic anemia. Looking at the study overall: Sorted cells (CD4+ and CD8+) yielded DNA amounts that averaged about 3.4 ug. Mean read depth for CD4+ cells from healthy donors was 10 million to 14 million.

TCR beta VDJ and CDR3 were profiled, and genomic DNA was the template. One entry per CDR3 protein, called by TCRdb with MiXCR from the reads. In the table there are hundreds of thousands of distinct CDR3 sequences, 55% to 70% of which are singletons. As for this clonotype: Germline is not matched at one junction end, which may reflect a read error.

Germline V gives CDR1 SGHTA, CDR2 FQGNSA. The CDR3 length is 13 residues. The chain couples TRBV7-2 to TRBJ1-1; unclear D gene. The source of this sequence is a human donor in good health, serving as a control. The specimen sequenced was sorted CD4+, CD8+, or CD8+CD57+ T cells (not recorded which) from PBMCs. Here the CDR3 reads CASSPTRYNEPFF. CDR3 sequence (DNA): TGTGCCAGCAGCCCTACACGGTACAATGAGCCTTTCTTC.